The next 28 T cell receptor beta chains were all read from a single sample in a study of OX40 agonist ivuxolimab in advanced cancers. Generated by immunoSEQ multiplex PCR, the TCRdb table keeps only in-frame clones and is missing some. The table has approximately 44,000 clones, 75% to 90% seen once. The sequences come from CD4+ or CD8+ T cells sorted from blood, collected in a trial of the OX40 agonist ivuxolimab. The receptors were gathered from an adult with an advanced solid tumor such as melanoma, head and neck, liver or kidney cancer.

This clone was detected only a few times. The rearrangement links TRBV28 to TRBJ2-5, with 9 positions matching TRBD2. Losses at the gene ends were 8 bases for V and 5 bases for J; bases not matched to a gene: 6. CDR1 and CDR2 from the germline V gene are MDHEN and SYDVKM. The CDR3 length is 13 residues. The CDR3 region is CASRDSGSETQYF. The CDR3 DNA is TGTGCCAGCCGAGATAGCGGGAGTGAGACCCAGTACTTC.

The V gene is TRBV30, the J gene TRBJ1-2; D unresolved. V was shortened by 0 bases and J by 0 bases, with 8 bases between the two germline ends. There are 14 residues in the CDR3. Germline CDR1 is GTSNPN and CDR2 is SVGIG (reference sequence). The CDR3 spells CAWSVKPANYGYTF. CDR3 nucleotide sequence: TGTGCCTGGAGTGTAAAACCGGCTAACTATGGCTACACCTTC.

The chain has TRBV10-3 and TRBJ2-1; D not certain. V shed 0 bases and J shed 7 bases, with 7 bases lying between them. The germline V gene has CDR1 ENHRY and CDR2 SYGVKD. The CDR3 is 13 residues long. This CDR3 is CAISESSWNEQFF. The CDR3 DNA reads TGTGCCATCAGTGAGTCGAGCTGGAATGAGCAGTTCTTC.

The chain recombines TRBV4-1 with TRBJ2-7, with TRBD1 matching 11 bases. V dropped 5 bases and J dropped 2; count of bases not matched to a gene: 5. This CDR3 has 15 amino acids. In germline, CDR1 is MGHRA, CDR2 YSYEKL. The CDR3 coding sequence is TGCGCCAGCAGCTCAAGGGACAGGGGGACCTACGAGCAGTACTTC. This translates into CASSSRDRGTYEQYF.

This sequence joins TRBV7-2 and TRBJ2-1; D is uncertain. This CDR3 region has 14 residues. Trimming removed 3 bases at V and 7 bases at J, with 13 bases between. Germline V gene sequence: CDR1 SGHTA, CDR2 FQGNSA. CDR3 bases: TGTGCCAGCAGCTTGGCACCCCCCGTAAATGAGCAGTTCTTC. Its translation is CASSLAPPVNEQFF.

J is TRBJ1-5 and V is TRBV2; no definite D call. Deletions cut 5 bases from V and 6 bases from J, with 14 bases between. This CDR3 contains 14 residues. Germline V gives CDR1 SNHLY, CDR2 FYNNEI. The CDR3 bases are TGTGCCAGCAGTATAACTAGGGTAGCTCAGCCCCAGCATTTT. Residues: CASSITRVAQPQHF.

V is TRBV5-1 and J is TRBJ2-7; 7 bases match TRBD2. This CDR3 has 14 residues. After removal of 0 bases from V and 1 base from J, the junction contained 1 base not matched to a gene. Germline-derived CDR1 and CDR2 are SGHRS and YFSETQ. For the CDR3, the DNA is TGCGCCAGCAGCTTGGCGGGGGGTTCCTACGAGCAGTACTTC. Its protein is CASSLAGGSYEQYF.

The chain employs TRBV15 and TRBJ1-2, with unresolved D. With 5 bases removed from V and 4 bases from J, the gap between germline ends came to 14 bases. This CDR3 is 14 amino acids long. From germline, CDR1 is LNHNV and CDR2 YYDKDF (reference sequence). The CDR3 loop is CATSPSTAAYGYTF. In DNA form, the CDR3 reads TGTGCCACCAGCCCTTCAACGGCCGCCTATGGCTACACCTTC.

The V gene is TRBV5-1, the J gene TRBJ2-3; 14 nucleotides agree with TRBD2. V shed 4 bases and J 1 base; nucleotides not matched to a gene: 11. The CDR3 has 19 residues. Germline V lookup: CDR1 SGHRS, CDR2 YFSETQ. In DNA form, the CDR3 reads TGCGCCAGCAGCCTTGGACTAGCGGGAGGTTCATTTGGCACAGATACGCAGTATTTT. Its protein product is CASSLGLAGGSFGTDTQYF.

This clone was seen only once. The J gene is TRBJ2-2, the V gene TRBV30; 8 nucleotides line up with TRBD1. V shed 3 bases, J shed 5 bases, and the junction held 8 bases outside the gene matches. Germline V gives CDR1 GTSNPN, CDR2 SVGIG (reference sequence). The CDR3 totals 15 residues. CDR3 DNA: TGTGCCTGGAGGGTGACAGGGGCGCTAACCGGGGAGCTGTTTTTT. Translation gives CAWRVTGALTGELFF.

The CDR3 nucleotides are TGTGCCAGCAGTGAAGTCGGGACAACTATATACGAGCAGTACTTC. Protein sequence: CASSEVGTTIYEQYF. The chain couples TRBV6-1 to TRBJ2-7, with TRBD1 as a possible D gene (6 bases). The germline V gene encodes CDR1 MNHNS and CDR2 SASEGT. V lost 1 base to trimming and J lost 4 bases, with 14 bases between them. CDR3 length: 15 residues.

V and J are TRBV6-5 and TRBJ1-5; D remains ambiguous. The CDR3 loop spans 13 amino acids. Trimming left V 2 bases short and J 7 bases short, with 9 bases between. Germline V lookup: CDR1 MNHEY, CDR2 SVGAGI. The CDR3 nucleotides read TGTGCCAGCAGTTACAGGTTTAAACAGCCCCAGCATTTT. Encoded protein: CASSYRFKQPQHF.

The V and J genes are TRBV6-1 and TRBJ2-5; no definite D call. The CDR3 has 14 residues. V gave up 1 base and J gave up 1 base, with 7 bases separating them. Germline assignment: CDR1 MNHNS and CDR2 SASEGT. The CDR3: CASSEVGRQETQYF. CDR3 in DNA: TGTGCCAGCAGTGAAGTAGGACGCCAAGAGACCCAGTACTTC.

The chain uses TRBV19 and TRBJ2-2; D is perhaps TRBD2 (6 bases). Germline CDR1 and CDR2: LNHDA and SQIVND (reference sequence). The CDR3 sequence is 17 residues long. The V gene lost 0 bases and the J gene lost 0 bases, with 11 bases spanning the gap. CDR3 amino acids: CASSIDLGGSNTGELFF. The CDR3 region has the DNA TGTGCCAGTAGTATAGATCTGGGAGGCTCGAACACCGGGGAGCTGTTTTTT.

The chain has TRBV5-1 and TRBJ2-1; perhaps TRBD1 as D (5 bases). CDR1 and CDR2 (germline): SGHRS, YFSETQ. Trimming removed 3 bases at V and 8 bases at J, with 21 bases between. The CDR3 extends over 16 amino acids. The DNA of the CDR3 is TGCGCCAGCAGCTGGAAAATAGGGGATTCTGGGGATGAGCAGTTCTTC. Its protein product is CASSWKIGDSGDEQFF.

This chain uses TRBV14 with TRBJ1-1; TRBD1 is a possible D gene (6 bases). Looked up from germline, CDR1 is SGHDN and CDR2 is FVKESK. The CDR3 runs to 15 residues. Trimming removed 1 base at V and 5 bases at J, with 14 bases between. The CDR3 protein is CASSQGGTHLTEAFF. The CDR3 DNA reads as TGTGCCAGCAGCCAAGGCGGGACACACCTAACTGAAGCTTTCTTT.

In regard to this clone: Mismatch with germline at one junction end may stem from a read error. This chain links TRBV10-3 with TRBJ2-7; TRBD2 might be the D (5 bases). The CDR3 sequence is 11 residues long. Germline V gives CDR1 ENHRY, CDR2 SYGVKD. In nucleotides, the CDR3 is TGTGCCATCAGTGCAGGTGACCAGAGGGACTTC. It encodes CAISAGDQRDF.

This clone has only a few counts. This chain links TRBV7-8 with TRBJ2-7, with D maybe TRBD1 (6 bases). Trimming removed 5 bases from V and 4 bases from J, with 18 bases in between. CDR1 SGHVS and CDR2 FQNEAQ come from the germline V gene. The CDR3 runs 15 residues. The CDR3 spells CASSPRTVRGYEQYF. The CDR3 bases are TGTGCCAGCAGCCCACGGACAGTGCGCGGTTACGAGCAGTACTTC.

The V gene is TRBV19, the J gene TRBJ1-5; TRBD1 matches 8 bases. The germline gives CDR1 LNHDA, CDR2 SQIVND (reference sequence). Germline trimming cut 6 bases from V and 3 bases from J; bases unmatched to any gene: 10. CDR3 length equals 16 residues. The chain's CDR3 is CASRLDRVASNQPQHF. In DNA form, the CDR3 reads TGTGCCAGTAGACTGGACAGGGTGGCCTCCAATCAGCCCCAGCATTTT.

V gene TRBV6-5 combines with J gene TRBJ2-7; D unresolved. Trimming pared 7 bases from V and 5 bases from J, leaving 9 bases between. Germline CDR1 reads MNHEY; CDR2 reads SVGAGI. There are 11 residues in the CDR3. The CDR3 here is CASTYAHEQYF. CDR3 bases: TGTGCCAGCACCTACGCCCACGAGCAGTACTTC.

This clone was counted between two and nine times. The chain links TRBV19 to TRBJ1-1, with a possible D match to TRBD1 (5 bases). Trimming cost V 3 bases and J 1 base, with 9 bases left between them. Germline values: CDR1 LNHDA, CDR2 SQIVND (reference sequence). The length of the CDR3 is 14 residues. This CDR3 is CASSMGPQNTEAFF. The CDR3 DNA is TGTGCCAGTAGTATGGGACCACAGAACACTGAAGCTTTCTTT.

The V and J genes are TRBV5-1 and TRBJ2-7; TRBD2 agrees at 11 bases. The CDR3 runs to 19 residues. Losses at the gene ends were 4 bases for V and 3 bases for J; bases not matched to a gene: 18. CDR1 SGHRS and CDR2 YFSETQ come from the germline V gene. CDR3 amino acids: CASSPHPGLAVPELYEQYF. In DNA, the CDR3 is TGCGCCAGCAGCCCTCATCCGGGACTAGCGGTCCCGGAACTCTACGAGCAGTACTTC.

V usage is TRBV28 and J usage is TRBJ1-1; D is unresolved. Germline values: CDR1 MDHEN, CDR2 SYDVKM. The CDR3 covers 11 residues. V was clipped by 6 bases and J by 1 base, with 3 bases between them. The CDR3 sequence: CASSQNTEAFF. In nucleotides, the CDR3 is TGTGCCAGCAGCCAGAACACTGAAGCTTTCTTT.

The chain recombines TRBV27 with TRBJ2-3, with TRBD2 matching over 9 bases. V trimming: 6 bases; J trimming: 1 base; junction bases outside the gene matches: 5. The germline CDR1 and CDR2 sequences are MNHEY and SMNVEV (reference sequence). The CDR3 spans 15 residues. This CDR3 reads CASSLAGSGTDTQYF. The CDR3 DNA is TGTGCCAGCAGCCTAGCGGGAAGCGGCACAGATACGCAGTATTTT.

The CDR3 region is CASSIPGQGNTQYF. The CDR3 bases are TGTGCCAGCAGCATACCGGGACAGGGAAATACGCAGTATTTT. V usage is TRBV7-9 and J usage is TRBJ2-3; 9 bases line up with TRBD1. This CDR3 has 14 amino acids. Trimming removed 5 bases from V and 7 bases from J; junction bases left unmatched: 7. Germline CDR1 is SEHNR and CDR2 is FQNEAQ (reference sequence).

This clone was recorded once. The V gene is TRBV5-1, the J gene TRBJ2-3; 9 nucleotides align to TRBD2. CDR1 SGHRS and CDR2 YFSETQ come from the germline V gene. This CDR3 spans 16 amino acids. With V trimmed by 1 base and J by 2 bases, 5 bases remained unmatched. Written as DNA, the CDR3 is TGCGCCAGCAGCTTGTCGCTAGCGGGAAACACAGATACGCAGTATTTT. Amino acid sequence: CASSLSLAGNTDTQYF.

The chain has TRBV18 and TRBJ1-4; D ambiguous. The CDR3 runs 14 residues. Germline CDR1 is KGHSH and CDR2 is LQKENI. Trimming shortened V by 4 bases and J by 1 base, and 7 bases separated the two germline ends. DNA of the CDR3: TGTGCCAGCTCACGCGGAGAAACTAATGAAAAACTGTTTTTT. This sequence encodes CASSRGETNEKLFF.

This sequence joins TRBV19 and TRBJ1-1, with 7 bases that match TRBD1. Per germline, CDR1 LNHDA and CDR2 SQIVND (reference sequence). This CDR3 is built from 16 residues. V lost 5 bases, J lost 0 bases, and 9 bases stayed unmatched. The CDR3 loop reads CASSPSWGQMNTEAFF. CDR3 nucleotides: TGTGCCAGTAGTCCTTCCTGGGGACAGATGAACACTGAAGCTTTCTTT.